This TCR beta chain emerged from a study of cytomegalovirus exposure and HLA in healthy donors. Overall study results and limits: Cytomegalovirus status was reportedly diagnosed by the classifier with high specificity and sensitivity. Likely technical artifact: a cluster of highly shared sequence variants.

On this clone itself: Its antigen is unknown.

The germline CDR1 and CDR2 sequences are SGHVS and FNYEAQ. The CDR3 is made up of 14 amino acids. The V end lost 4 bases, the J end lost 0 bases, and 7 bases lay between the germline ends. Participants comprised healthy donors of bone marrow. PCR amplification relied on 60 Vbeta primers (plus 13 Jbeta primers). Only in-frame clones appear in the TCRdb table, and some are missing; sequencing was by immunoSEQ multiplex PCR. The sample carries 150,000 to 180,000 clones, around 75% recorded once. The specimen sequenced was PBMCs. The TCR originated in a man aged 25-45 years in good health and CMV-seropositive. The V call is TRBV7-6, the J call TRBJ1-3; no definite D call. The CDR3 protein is CASSSGHSGNTIYF. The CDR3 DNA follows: TGTGCCAGCAGCTCCGGTCACTCTGGAAACACCATATATTTT.